These T cell receptor beta chains were read from a single sample in a study of T cells in Graves' hyperthyroidism and ophthalmopathy. TCRdb processed the multiplex PCR reads anew with MiXCR; each CDR3 protein has one entry. The data contain roughly 500,000 distinct CDR3 sequences, about 14% of them singletons. Sequencing was done on a sample of blood. All receptors come from a woman aged 30 to 39 with Graves' hyperthyroidism that later progressed to Graves' ophthalmopathy. Each CDR3 is given with its conserved first and last residue. The D gene is left open where the match is weak. Size values are once, few and many counts, or a class for expanded clones, and some rows have none.

-	TRBV6-2/TRBV6-3	TRBJ1-1	-	CASTPGHANTEAFF	TGTGCCAGCACCCCTGGACACGCGAACACTGAAGCTTTCTTT
-	TRBV30	TRBJ2-2	few	CAWRVERSNTGELFF	TGTGCCTGGAGAGTCGAGCGATCGAACACCGGGGAGCTGTTTTTT
TRBD1	TRBV4-1	TRBJ2-1	many	CASRPGQGTGLTYNEQFF	TGCGCCAGCAGACCTGGACAGGGCACCGGTTTGACCTACAATGAGCAGTTCTTC
-	TRBV28	TRBJ1-2	many	CASSSYPAYGYTF	TGTGCATCATCAAGCTATCCCGCCTATGGCTACACCTTC
TRBD2	TRBV7-9	TRBJ2-1	many	CASSLPASGEYNEQFF	TGTGCCAGCAGCTTACCGGCTAGCGGGGAGTACAATGAGCAGTTCTTC
-	TRBV2	TRBJ1-2	many	CATATTENNYGYTF	TGTGCCACGGCCACGACAGAAAACAACTATGGCTACACCTTC
TRBD2	TRBV5-8	TRBJ2-7	many	CASRLAGSREQYF	TGTGCCAGCAGGTTAGCGGGTTCGCGCGAGCAGTACTTC
-	TRBV20-1	TRBJ2-1	few	CSASLHSYNEQFF	TGCAGTGCCTCGCTACACAGCTACAATGAGCAGTTCTTC
TRBD2	TRBV10-1	TRBJ2-3	-	CASSESAGGTDTQYF	TGCGCCAGCAGTGAGTCCGCGGGGGGCACAGATACGCAGTATTTT
TRBD1	TRBV2	TRBJ1-2	many	CASSGDSTYGYTF	TGTGCCAGCAGTGGGGACAGTACCTATGGCTACACCTTC
-	TRBV5-1	TRBJ2-5	few	CASSFPEAKTQYF	TGCGCCAGCAGCTTCCCGGAGGCGAAGACCCAGTACTTC
-	TRBV6-1	TRBJ1-1	many	CASSMVSAEAFF	TGTGCCAGCTCCATGGTGAGTGCAGAAGCTTTCTTT
-	TRBV19	TRBJ2-2	few	CASSRGVGTGELFF	TGTGCCAGTAGTAGGGGCGTCGGCACCGGGGAGCTGTTTTTT
-	TRBV10-3	TRBJ2-7	-	CAISQAGPQGYEQYF	TGTGCCATCAGTCAGGCGGGACCCCAAGGGTACGAGCAGTACTTC
TRBD2	TRBV11-2	TRBJ2-1	many	CASSRTSGEYNEQFF	TGTGCCAGCAGCCGGACTAGCGGAGAATACAATGAGCAGTTCTTC
-	TRBV6-2/TRBV6-3	TRBJ1-5	many	CASNHRGQGYSNQPQHF	TGTGCCAGCAATCATCGGGGGCAGGGGTATAGCAATCAGCCCCAGCATTTT
-	TRBV4-1	TRBJ2-7	few	CASSRPSEQGAYEQYF	TGCGCCAGCAGCCGACCTAGCGAGCAAGGCGCCTACGAGCAGTACTTC
-	TRBV29-1	TRBJ2-5	-	CSVDVQGEKTQYF	TGCAGCGTTGATGTTCAGGGTGAAAAGACCCAGTACTTC
TRBD1	TRBV7-2	TRBJ1-1	many	CASSFSQGAGTEAFF	TGTGCCAGCAGCTTTTCACAGGGGGCCGGCACTGAAGCTTTCTTT
TRBD1	TRBV19	TRBJ2-5	many	CASSIVGGGQGLGGETQYF	TGTGCCAGTAGTATAGTTGGGGGGGGACAGGGCCTCGGGGGCGAGACCCAGTACTTC
-	TRBV6-5	TRBJ2-2	many	CASSYSVGQNTGELFF	TGTGCCAGCAGTTACTCGGTGGGACAGAACACCGGGGAGCTGTTTTTT
-	TRBV28	TRBJ1-2	-	CASSPPGGVTNYGYTF	TGTGCCAGCAGTCCCCCCGGAGGGGTAACTAACTATGGCTACACCTTC
-	TRBV18	TRBJ1-5	-	CASSPPGVGNQPQHF	TGTGCCAGCTCACCACCGGGGGTGGGAAATCAGCCCCAGCATTTT
-	TRBV2	TRBJ1-4	-	CASSEGGRNEKLFF	TGTGCCAGCAGTGAAGGAGGGCGGAATGAAAAACTGTTTTTT
TRBD2	TRBV20-1	TRBJ2-7	many	CSARGLAGGEYEQYF	TGCAGTGCTAGAGGCCTAGCGGGAGGGGAGTACGAGCAGTACTTC
-	TRBV27	TRBJ2-2	-	CASSYRRGDSWFF	TGTGCCAGCAGTTATAGACGGGGGGACAGTTGGTTTTTT
TRBD1	TRBV6-1	TRBJ2-7	-	CASRMTGGSSYEQYF	TGTGCCAGCAGAATGACAGGGGGGAGCTCCTACGAGCAGTACTTC
-	TRBV5-1	TRBJ2-2	many	CASTLGQNVGELFF	TGCGCCAGCACCTTGGGACAAAACGTAGGGGAGCTGTTTTTT
-	TRBV28	TRBJ2-1	many	CASRGRQSYNEQFF	TGTGCCAGCAGGGGGCGCCAGTCCTACAATGAGCAGTTCTTC
TRBD2	TRBV20-1	TRBJ2-3	many	CSAPEAGVTDTQYF	TGCAGTGCTCCCGAGGCGGGAGTCACAGATACGCAGTATTTT
-	TRBV2	TRBJ2-2	many	CASSPDGNTGELFF	TGTGCCAGCAGCCCGGACGGGAACACCGGGGAGCTGTTTTTT
TRBD2	TRBV2	TRBJ2-2	few	CASKASSGHTGELFF	TGTGCCAGCAAGGCGTCTAGCGGCCACACCGGGGAGCTGTTTTTT
TRBD2	TRBV27	TRBJ2-1	many	CASGCGPSGCHEQFF	TGTGCCAGCGGGTGTGGGCCTAGCGGGTGCCATGAGCAGTTCTTC
-	TRBV7-3	TRBJ2-1	many	CASSEAGTKDEQFF	TGTGCCAGCAGCGAAGCCGGGACCAAGGATGAGCAGTTCTTC
-	TRBV15	TRBJ2-7	few	CATSRDRVYYEQYF	TGTGCCACCAGCAGAGATCGAGTTTACTACGAGCAGTACTTC
TRBD1	TRBV6-2/TRBV6-3	TRBJ1-1	many	CASKKQGAQTEAFF	TGTGCCAGCAAAAAACAGGGGGCGCAGACTGAAGCTTTCTTT
-	TRBV28	TRBJ2-3	many	CASSSYGGHSTDTQYF	TGTGCCAGCAGTTCTTATGGCGGCCACAGCACAGATACGCAGTATTTT
TRBD1	TRBV30	TRBJ2-2	many	CAWSTGDNTGELFF	TGTGCCTGGTCTACAGGGGACAACACCGGGGAGCTGTTTTTT
-	TRBV11-2	TRBJ2-1	many	CASSPRTASSYNEQFF	TGTGCCAGCAGCCCTCGGACAGCTAGCTCCTACAATGAGCAGTTCTTC
-	TRBV20-1	TRBJ2-5	many	CSARDLGTNQETQYF	TGCAGTGCTAGAGATCTCGGGACCAACCAAGAGACCCAGTACTTC
TRBD2	TRBV20-1	TRBJ2-3	few	CSAGGTSGYTDTQYF	TGCAGTGCCGGGGGGACTAGCGGCTACACAGATACGCAGTATTTT
-	TRBV5-1	TRBJ1-2	many	CASSLDRGVDGYTF	TGCGCCAGCAGCTTGGATCGAGGGGTGGATGGCTACACCTTC
TRBD2	TRBV12-3/TRBV12-4	TRBJ2-1	many	CASSLGTSSEQFF	TGTGCCAGCAGTTTAGGGACTAGCAGTGAGCAGTTCTTC
-	TRBV28	TRBJ1-4	many	CASNFGRAGEKLFF	TGTGCCAGCAACTTCGGCCGAGCTGGTGAAAAACTGTTTTTT
TRBD2	TRBV30	TRBJ2-7	-	CAWSIIRTSGSVSYEQYF	TGTGCCTGGAGTATTATCCGGACTAGCGGGAGTGTTTCCTACGAGCAGTACTTC
-	TRBV4-3	TRBJ1-6	-	CASSQDLNKRGYNSPLHF	TGCGCCAGCAGCCAAGATTTAAATAAGCGGGGGTATAATTCACCCCTCCACTTT
-	TRBV5-1	TRBJ1-2	-	CASSLGAGTIGYTF	TGCGCCAGCAGCTTGGGAGCCGGGACTATCGGCTACACCTTC
-	TRBV30	TRBJ1-3	few	CAWDYSGNTIYF	TGTGCCTGGGACTACTCTGGAAACACCATATATTTT
TRBD1	TRBV20-1	TRBJ2-7	many	CSARDIQGVHEQYF	TGCAGTGCTAGGGACATACAGGGGGTCCACGAGCAGTACTTC
TRBD1	TRBV6-1	TRBJ2-7	-	CASSSLDRGHHEQYF	TGTGCCAGCAGTTCCTTGGACAGGGGGCATCACGAGCAGTACTTC
TRBD1	TRBV27	TRBJ1-2	many	CASSFLTGDNGYTF	TGTGCCAGCAGTTTTTTGACAGGGGACAATGGCTACACCTTC
TRBD2	TRBV7-8	TRBJ2-3	many	CASSLTSGEGWDTQYF	TGTGCCAGCAGCTTAACTAGCGGGGAGGGGTGGGATACGCAGTATTTT
-	TRBV6-1	TRBJ2-2	-	CASSGVTPGELFF	TGTGCCAGCAGTGGGGTCACTCCCGGGGAGCTGTTTTTT
-	TRBV7-2	TRBJ1-2	-	CASTSKGSNYGYTF	TGTGCCAGCACCAGTAAGGGGTCTAACTATGGCTACACCTTC
-	TRBV19	TRBJ2-2	few	CASSGISGELFF	TGTGCCAGTAGTGGGATTTCCGGGGAGCTGTTTTTT
-	TRBV18	TRBJ1-1	-	CASSPQLRTEAFF	TGTGCCAGCTCACCACAACTCCGCACTGAAGCTTTCTTT
TRBD2	TRBV27	TRBJ2-7	few	CASSLGREAGYYEQYF	TGTGCCAGCAGTTTAGGTCGGGAGGCAGGTTACTACGAGCAGTACTTC
-	TRBV6-1	TRBJ2-1	few	CASIEASSYNEQFF	TGTGCCAGCATAGAGGCTAGCTCCTACAATGAGCAGTTCTTC
-	TRBV6-1	TRBJ1-2	-	CASSDTSGNGYTF	TGTGCCAGCAGTGACACTAGTGGGAATGGCTACACCTTC